The rows below give T cell receptor beta chains drawn from one sample of a study of CDR3 diversity in severe acne. MiXCR was run by TCRdb on the PCR reads, yielding one entry per CDR3 protein. This table has more than 85,000 distinct CDR3 sequences, 51% appearing once. Sequences were obtained from blood. These receptors were obtained from a male donor with acne. CDR3s include the opening cysteine and the closing phenylalanine or tryptophan. Each record gives: D gene, clone size, V gene, J gene, CDR3 DNA, CDR3 protein. A D gene is named only where the DNA matches it firmly. Part of the rows lack a size; the others show once, few, many or a class for expanded clones.

>TRBD2|many|TRBV6-2/TRBV6-3|TRBJ2-7
TGTGCCAGCAGTGGGGGAGGGAACGAGCAGTACTTC
CASSGGGNEQYF
>TRBD2|NA|TRBV2|TRBJ2-1
TGTGCCAGCAGGGAAACTAGCGGGAATGAGCAGTTCTTC
CASRETSGNEQFF
>NA|many|TRBV10-3|TRBJ1-5
TGTGCCATCAGTGAGCTTGGGTATAGCAATCAGCCCCAGCATTTT
CAISELGYSNQPQHF
>TRBD2|NA|TRBV7-6|TRBJ2-1
TGTGCCAGCAGCTTAGCCCTTAGCGGGGTCAAGAGGGGCAATGAGCAGTTCTTC
CASSLALSGVKRGNEQFF
>NA|NA|TRBV20-1|TRBJ2-7
TGCAGTGCTAGAGGAGAGGGGATCCTCTACGAGCAGTACTTC
CSARGEGILYEQYF
>NA|many|TRBV2|TRBJ2-5
TGTGCCAGCAGGAACCAACAGGGTACGCAGACCCAGTACTTC
CASRNQQGTQTQYF
>TRBD2|many|TRBV13|TRBJ2-7
TGTGCCAGCAGCTTGGGACTAGCGTCCTACGAGCAGTACTTC
CASSLGLASYEQYF
>NA|NA|TRBV5-6|TRBJ2-5
TGTGCCAGCAGCCCTATTACTGCTGCGGCAGGTAAAGAGACCCAGTACTTC
CASSPITAAAGKETQYF
>NA|NA|TRBV6-5|TRBJ2-7
TGTGCCAGCAGTCGAGGTCTTATTGCGTACGAGCAGTACTTC
CASSRGLIAYEQYF
>NA|NA|TRBV19|TRBJ2-1
TGTGCCAGTAACAGCGAGAGCTCCTACAATGAGCAGTTCTTC
CASNSESSYNEQFF
>NA|NA|TRBV30|TRBJ2-1
TGTGCCTGGAGTGGTCGATCCTACAATGAGCAGTTCTTC
CAWSGRSYNEQFF
>TRBD1|once|TRBV6-1|TRBJ1-5
TGTGCCATAGCGACAGGGAACGATCAGCCCCAGCATTTT
CAIATGNDQPQHF
>TRBD1|NA|TRBV7-9|TRBJ2-5
TGTGCCAGCAGCTCCAGAGGGGGCTCTTCATTCGGGTACGAGACCCAGTACTTC
CASSSRGGSSFGYETQYF
>NA|large|TRBV24-1|TRBJ2-1
TGTGCCACCAGTGATATGGAGTCTACCTACAATGAGCAGTTCTTC
CATSDMESTYNEQFF
>NA|NA|TRBV5-1|TRBJ2-7
TGCGCCAGCAGCGTGGCAGCCGTCGAGCAGTACTTC
CASSVAAVEQYF
>TRBD1|once|TRBV6-1|TRBJ1-5
TGTGCCAGCAGTGAAGGGACAGGGGACAGTCAGCCCCAGCATTTT
CASSEGTGDSQPQHF
>NA|NA|TRBV3-1|TRBJ1-1
TGTGCCAGCAGCCAACGCCATGGAGGGGACGCTGAAGCTTTCTTT
CASSQRHGGDAEAFF
>NA|NA|TRBV7-3|TRBJ2-5
TGTGCCAGCAGCCCCTCCCTAGGGCCGGGGGAGACCCAGTACTTC
CASSPSLGPGETQYF
>NA|NA|TRBV7-2|TRBJ1-1
TGTGCCAGCAGCTTATATTGGGGGAAGGAAACTGAAGCTTTCTTT
CASSLYWGKETEAFF
>NA|NA|TRBV20-1|TRBJ1-5
TGCAGTGCTAAAAGAGGACAGAGTAGCAATCAGCCCCAGCATTTT
CSAKRGQSSNQPQHF
>NA|few|TRBV6-5|TRBJ1-1
TGTGCCAGCAGTTCCTTTCGACGAGGGGGGCGAATGGACACTGAAGCTTTCTTT
CASSSFRRGGRMDTEAFF
>TRBD2|many|TRBV20-1|TRBJ2-3
TGCAGTGCTGTCGCTAGCGGGAGACCAGATACGCAGTATTTT
CSAVASGRPDTQYF
>NA|few|TRBV4-1|TRBJ1-1
TGCGCCAGCAGCCAAGGGTTCGAGTACACTGAAGCTTTCTTT
CASSQGFEYTEAFF
>NA|many|TRBV20-1|TRBJ1-3
TGCAGTGCTAGAGATGGAGGCCCGACGGGAGGAAACACCATATATTTT
CSARDGGPTGGNTIYF
>NA|NA|TRBV29-1|TRBJ1-3
TGCAGCGTTGTCTCTGGAAACACCATATATTTT
CSVVSGNTIYF
>NA|NA|TRBV6-2/TRBV6-3|TRBJ1-6
TGTGCCAGCAGTCCCTTCCAGGGAGCCGCTGGTAATTCACCCCTCCACTTT
CASSPFQGAAGNSPLHF
>TRBD1|NA|TRBV7-2|TRBJ1-2
TGTGCCAGCAGCTTCAGGACAGGGGAGGCGTACGGTGGCTGCACCTTC
CASSFRTGEAYGGCTF
>NA|many|TRBV5-1|TRBJ2-3
TGCGCCAGCAGCTTAGAAGAAAGGCTAGCCTCAGATACGCAGTATTTT
CASSLEERLASDTQYF
>NA|many|TRBV20-1|TRBJ2-7
TGCAGTGCTAGAAAGACAGATTCCTACGAGCAGTACTTC
CSARKTDSYEQYF